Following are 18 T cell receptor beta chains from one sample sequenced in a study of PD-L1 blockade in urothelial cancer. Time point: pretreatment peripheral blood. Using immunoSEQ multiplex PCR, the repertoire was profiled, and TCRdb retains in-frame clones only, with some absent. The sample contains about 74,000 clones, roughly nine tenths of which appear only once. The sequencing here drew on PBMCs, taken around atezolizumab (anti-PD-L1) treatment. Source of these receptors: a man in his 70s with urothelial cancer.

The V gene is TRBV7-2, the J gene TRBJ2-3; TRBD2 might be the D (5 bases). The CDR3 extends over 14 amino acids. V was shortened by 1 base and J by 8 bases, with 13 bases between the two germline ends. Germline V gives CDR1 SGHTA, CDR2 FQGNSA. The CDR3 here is CASSLVESAGTQYF. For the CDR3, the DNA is TGTGCCAGCAGCTTAGTGGAGTCGGCGGGTACGCAGTATTTT. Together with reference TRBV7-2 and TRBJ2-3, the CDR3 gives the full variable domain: GAGVSQSPSNKVTEKGKDVELRCDPISGHTALYWYRQSLGQGLEFLIYFQGNSAPDKSGLPSDRFSAERTGGSVSTLTIQRTQQEDSAVYLCASSLVESAGTQYFGPGTRLTVL.

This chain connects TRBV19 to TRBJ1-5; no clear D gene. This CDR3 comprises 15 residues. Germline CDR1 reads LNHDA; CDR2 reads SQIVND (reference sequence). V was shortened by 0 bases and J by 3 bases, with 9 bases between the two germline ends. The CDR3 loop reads CASSIDREPNQPQHF. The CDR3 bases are TGTGCCAGTAGTATAGATCGGGAGCCCAATCAGCCCCAGCATTTT.

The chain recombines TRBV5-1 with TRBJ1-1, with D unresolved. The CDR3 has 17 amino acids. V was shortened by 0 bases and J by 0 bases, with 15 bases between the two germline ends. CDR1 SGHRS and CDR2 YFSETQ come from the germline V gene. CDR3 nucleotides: TGCGCCAGCAGCTTGGGCAGGACTTCAAACTTGAACACTGAAGCTTTCTTT. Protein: CASSLGRTSNLNTEAFF.

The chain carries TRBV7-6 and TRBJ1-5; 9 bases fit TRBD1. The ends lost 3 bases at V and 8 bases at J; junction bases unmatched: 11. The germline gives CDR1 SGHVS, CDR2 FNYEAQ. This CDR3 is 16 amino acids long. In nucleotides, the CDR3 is TGTGCCAGCAGCTTGGGGGGACAGGGAGCGGCAGAGCCCCAGCATTTT. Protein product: CASSLGGQGAAEPQHF.

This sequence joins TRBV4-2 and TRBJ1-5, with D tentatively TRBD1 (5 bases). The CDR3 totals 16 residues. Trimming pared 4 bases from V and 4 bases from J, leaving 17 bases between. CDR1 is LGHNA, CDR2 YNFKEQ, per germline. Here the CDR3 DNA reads TGTGCCAGCAGCCCGACAGTGACGACCGCGAATCAGCCCCAGCATTTT. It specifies CASSPTVTTANQPQHF.

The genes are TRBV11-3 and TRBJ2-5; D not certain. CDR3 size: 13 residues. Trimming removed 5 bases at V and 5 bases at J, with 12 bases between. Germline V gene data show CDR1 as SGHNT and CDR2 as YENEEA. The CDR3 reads CASSIGQSETQYF. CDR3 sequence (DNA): TGTGCCAGCAGCATAGGGCAGTCGGAGACCCAGTACTTC.

The CDR3 DNA sequence: TGCGCCAGCAGCACGCAGACAGGGGCGATCTACGAGCAGTACTTC. As protein: CASSTQTGAIYEQYF. The chain recombines TRBV5-1 with TRBJ2-7; 8 bases are shared with TRBD1. The V gene end was trimmed by 4 bases and the J gene end by 3 bases; junction bases not matched to a gene: 9. CDR3 length equals 15 residues. Germline V gene sequence: CDR1 SGHRS, CDR2 YFSETQ.

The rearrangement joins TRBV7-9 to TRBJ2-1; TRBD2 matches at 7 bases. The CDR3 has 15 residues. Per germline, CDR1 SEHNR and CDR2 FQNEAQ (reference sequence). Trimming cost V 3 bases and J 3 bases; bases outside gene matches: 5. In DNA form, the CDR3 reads TGTGCCAGCAGCTTTAGGGCTAGCGGCTACAATGAGCAGTTCTTC. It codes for CASSFRASGYNEQFF.

CDR3 in amino acids: CASSQGRASGRSYEQYF. DNA of the CDR3: TGCGCCAGCAGCCAAGGAAGGGCTAGCGGGAGATCCTACGAGCAGTACTTC. This chain links TRBV4-1 with TRBJ2-7; TRBD2 agrees at 10 bases. The CDR3 contains 17 residues. Germline V gene data show CDR1 as MGHRA and CDR2 as YSYEKL. J was trimmed by 1 base and V by 1 base; bases with no gene match: 7.

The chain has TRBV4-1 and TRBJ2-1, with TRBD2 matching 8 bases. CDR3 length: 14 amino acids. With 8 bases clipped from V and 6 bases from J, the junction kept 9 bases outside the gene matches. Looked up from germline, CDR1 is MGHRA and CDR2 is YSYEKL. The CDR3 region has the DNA TGCGCCAGCGGCGGCGGGAGGATCTTCAATGAGCAGTTCTTC. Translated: CASGGGRIFNEQFF.

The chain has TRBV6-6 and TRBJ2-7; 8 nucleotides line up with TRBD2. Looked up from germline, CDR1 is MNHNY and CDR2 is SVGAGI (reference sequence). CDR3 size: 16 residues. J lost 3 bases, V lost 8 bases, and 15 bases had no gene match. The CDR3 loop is CASLVRPGGRNYEQYF. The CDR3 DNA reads TGTGCCAGCCTAGTTAGGCCGGGGGGGCGGAACTACGAGCAGTACTTC.

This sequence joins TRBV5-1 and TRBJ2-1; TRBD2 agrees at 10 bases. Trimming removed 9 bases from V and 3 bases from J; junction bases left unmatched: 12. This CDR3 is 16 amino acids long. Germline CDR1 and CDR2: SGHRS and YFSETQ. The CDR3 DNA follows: TGCGCCATCCGACGGCTAGCGGGAGAAGGCTACAATGAGCAGTTCTTC. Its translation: CAIRRLAGEGYNEQFF. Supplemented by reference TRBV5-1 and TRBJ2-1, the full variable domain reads KAGVTQTPRYLIKTRGQQVTLSCSPISGHRSVSWYQQTPGQGLQFLFEYFSETQRNKGNFPGRFSGRQFSNSRSEMNVSTLELGDSALYLCAIRRLAGEGYNEQFFGPGTRLTVL.

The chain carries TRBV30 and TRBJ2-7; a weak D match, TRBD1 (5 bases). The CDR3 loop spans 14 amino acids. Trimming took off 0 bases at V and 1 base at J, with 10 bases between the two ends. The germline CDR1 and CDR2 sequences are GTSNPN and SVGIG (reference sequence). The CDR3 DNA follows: TGTGCCTGGAGTGTAGGGGCAGGGTCCTACGAGCAGTACTTC. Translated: CAWSVGAGSYEQYF.

CDR3 amino acids: CASSPSSGRANNEQFF. CDR3 nucleotide sequence: TGTGCCAGCTCACCATCTAGCGGGAGGGCAAACAATGAGCAGTTCTTC. V gene TRBV18 combines with J gene TRBJ2-1; 12 nucleotides match TRBD2. Germline assignment: CDR1 KGHSH and CDR2 LQKENI. CDR3 length: 16 residues. With 2 bases clipped from V and 5 bases from J, the junction kept 4 bases outside the gene matches.

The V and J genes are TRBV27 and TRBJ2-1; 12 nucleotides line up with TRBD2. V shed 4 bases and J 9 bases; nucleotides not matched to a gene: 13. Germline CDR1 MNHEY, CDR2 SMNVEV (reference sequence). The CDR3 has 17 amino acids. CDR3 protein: CASSYLRASGRVGEQFF. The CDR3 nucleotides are TGTGCCAGCAGTTACTTAAGAGCTAGCGGGAGGGTAGGTGAGCAGTTCTTC.

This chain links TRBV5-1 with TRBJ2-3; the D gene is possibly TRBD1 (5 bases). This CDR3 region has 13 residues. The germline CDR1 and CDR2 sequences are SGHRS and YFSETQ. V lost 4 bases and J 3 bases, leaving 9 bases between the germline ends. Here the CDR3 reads CASSSRETDTQYF. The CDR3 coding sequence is TGCGCCAGCAGCAGCAGGGAAACAGATACGCAGTATTTT.

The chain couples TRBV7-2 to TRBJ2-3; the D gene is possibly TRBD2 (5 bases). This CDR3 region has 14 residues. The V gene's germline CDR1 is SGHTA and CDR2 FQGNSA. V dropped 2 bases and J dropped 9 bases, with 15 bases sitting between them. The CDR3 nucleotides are TGTGCCAGCAGCTTATTGCGTCCGGCGGGCACGCAGTATTTT. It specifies CASSLLRPAGTQYF.

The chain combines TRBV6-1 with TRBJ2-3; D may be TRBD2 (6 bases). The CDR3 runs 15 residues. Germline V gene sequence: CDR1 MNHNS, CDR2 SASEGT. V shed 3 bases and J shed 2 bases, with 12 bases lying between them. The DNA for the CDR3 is TGTGCCAGCAGTGACTACGGGACTTACACAGATACGCAGTATTTT. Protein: CASSDYGTYTDTQYF.